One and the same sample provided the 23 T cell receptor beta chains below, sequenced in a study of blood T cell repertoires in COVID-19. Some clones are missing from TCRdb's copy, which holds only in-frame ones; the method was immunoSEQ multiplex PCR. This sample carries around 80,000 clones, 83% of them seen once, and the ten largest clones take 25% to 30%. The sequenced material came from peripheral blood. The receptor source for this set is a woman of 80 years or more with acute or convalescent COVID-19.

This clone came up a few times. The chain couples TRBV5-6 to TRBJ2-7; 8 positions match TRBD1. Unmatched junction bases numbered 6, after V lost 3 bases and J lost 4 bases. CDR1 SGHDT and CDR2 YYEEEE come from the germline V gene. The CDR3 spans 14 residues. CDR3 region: CASSSRTGQYEQYF. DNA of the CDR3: TGTGCCAGCAGCTCACGGACAGGGCAGTACGAGCAGTACTTC.

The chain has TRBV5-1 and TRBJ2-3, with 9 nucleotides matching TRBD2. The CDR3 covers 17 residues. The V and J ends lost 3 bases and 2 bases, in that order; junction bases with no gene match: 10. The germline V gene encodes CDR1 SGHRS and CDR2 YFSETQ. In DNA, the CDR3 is TGCGCCAGCAGCTCAAATACGGGACTAGCCTCCACAGATACGCAGTATTTT. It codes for CASSSNTGLASTDTQYF. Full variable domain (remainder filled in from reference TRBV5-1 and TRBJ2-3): KAGVTQTPRYLIKTRGQQVTLSCSPISGHRSVSWYQQTPGQGLQFLFEYFSETQRNKGNFPGRFSGRQFSNSRSEMNVSTLELGDSALYLCASSSNTGLASTDTQYFGPGTRLTVL.

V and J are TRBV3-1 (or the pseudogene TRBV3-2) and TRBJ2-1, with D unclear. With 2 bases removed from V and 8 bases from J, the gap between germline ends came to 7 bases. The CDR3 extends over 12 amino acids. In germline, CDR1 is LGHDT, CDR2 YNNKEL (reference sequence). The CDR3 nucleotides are TGTGCCAGCAGCCAAAGCATTGATGAGCAGTTCTTC. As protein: CASSQSIDEQFF.

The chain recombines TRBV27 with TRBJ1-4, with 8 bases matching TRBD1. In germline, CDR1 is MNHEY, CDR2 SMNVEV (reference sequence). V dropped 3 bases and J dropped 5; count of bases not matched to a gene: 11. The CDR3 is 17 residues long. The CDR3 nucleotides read TGTGCCAGCAGTTTCACTACCCGACAGGGGAGGAATGAAAAACTGTTTTTT. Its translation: CASSFTTRQGRNEKLFF.

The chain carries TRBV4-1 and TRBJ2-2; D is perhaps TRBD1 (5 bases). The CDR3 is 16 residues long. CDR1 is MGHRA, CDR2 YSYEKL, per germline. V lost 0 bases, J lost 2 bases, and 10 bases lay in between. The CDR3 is CASSQDHDSNTGELFF. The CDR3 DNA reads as TGCGCCAGCAGCCAAGATCACGACAGCAACACCGGGGAGCTGTTTTTT.

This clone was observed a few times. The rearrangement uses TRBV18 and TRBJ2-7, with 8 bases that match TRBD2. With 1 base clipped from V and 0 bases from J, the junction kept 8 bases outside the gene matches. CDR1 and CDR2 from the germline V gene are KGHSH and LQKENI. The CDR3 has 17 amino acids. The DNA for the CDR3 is TGTGCCAGCTCACCACGACGAGCGGGAGTTTTCTCCTACGAGCAGTACTTC. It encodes CASSPRRAGVFSYEQYF.

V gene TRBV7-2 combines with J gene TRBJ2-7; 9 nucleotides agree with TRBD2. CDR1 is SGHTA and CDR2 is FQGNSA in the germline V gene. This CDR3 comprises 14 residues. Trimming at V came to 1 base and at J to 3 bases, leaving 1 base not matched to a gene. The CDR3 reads CASSLVREGYEQYF. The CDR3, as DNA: TGTGCCAGCAGCTTAGTGCGGGAGGGCTACGAGCAGTACTTC.

The CDR3 DNA sequence: TGTGCCAGCAGCCAAGGACTTTTCTATGGCTACACCTTC. Protein: CASSQGLFYGYTF. V usage is TRBV3-1 (or the pseudogene TRBV3-2) and J usage is TRBJ1-2; D uncertain. Germline CDR1 LGHDT, CDR2 YNNKEL (reference sequence). The CDR3 is made up of 13 amino acids. V shed 1 base and J shed 4 bases, with 7 bases lying between them.

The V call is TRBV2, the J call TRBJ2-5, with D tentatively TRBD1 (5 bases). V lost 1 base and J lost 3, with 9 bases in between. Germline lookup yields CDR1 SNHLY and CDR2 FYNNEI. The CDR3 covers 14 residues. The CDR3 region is CASSEVAGKETQYF. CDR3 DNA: TGTGCCAGCAGTGAAGTGGCAGGGAAAGAGACCCAGTACTTC.

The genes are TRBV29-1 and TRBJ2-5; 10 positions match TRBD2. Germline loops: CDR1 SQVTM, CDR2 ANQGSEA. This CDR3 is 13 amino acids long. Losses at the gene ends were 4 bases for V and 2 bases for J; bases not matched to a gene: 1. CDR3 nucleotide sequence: TGCAGCGTTGCGACTAGCGGGCAAGAGACCCAGTACTTC. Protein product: CSVATSGQETQYF.

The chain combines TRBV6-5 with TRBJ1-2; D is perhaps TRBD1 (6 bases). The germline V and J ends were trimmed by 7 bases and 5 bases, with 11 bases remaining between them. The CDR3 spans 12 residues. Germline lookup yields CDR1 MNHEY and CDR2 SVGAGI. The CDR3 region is CASTPGVYGYTF. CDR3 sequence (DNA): TGTGCCAGCACCCCAGGGGTGTATGGCTACACCTTC.

CDR3 sequence (DNA): TGTGCCAGCAGCTTAACTAGCGCAGGGGCCCAGTACTTC. Protein product: CASSLTSAGAQYF. The chain is built from TRBV7-2 and TRBJ2-5; D might be TRBD2 (7 bases). This CDR3 has 13 amino acids. The germline CDR1 and CDR2 sequences are SGHTA and FQGNSA. Trimming cost V 2 bases and J 9 bases, with 13 bases left between them.

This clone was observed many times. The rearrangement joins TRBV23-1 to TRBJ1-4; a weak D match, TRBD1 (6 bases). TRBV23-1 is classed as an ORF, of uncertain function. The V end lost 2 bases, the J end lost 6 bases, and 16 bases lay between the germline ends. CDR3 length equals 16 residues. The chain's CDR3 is CASSQIQGMRYEKLFF. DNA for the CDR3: TGCGCCAGCAGTCAAATCCAGGGGATGCGTTATGAAAAACTGTTTTTT.

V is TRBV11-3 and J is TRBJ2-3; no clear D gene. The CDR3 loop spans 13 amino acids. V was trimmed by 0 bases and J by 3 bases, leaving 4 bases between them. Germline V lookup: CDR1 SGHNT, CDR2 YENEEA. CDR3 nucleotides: TGTGCCAGCAGCTTAGATTTAACAGATACGCAGTATTTT. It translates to CASSLDLTDTQYF.

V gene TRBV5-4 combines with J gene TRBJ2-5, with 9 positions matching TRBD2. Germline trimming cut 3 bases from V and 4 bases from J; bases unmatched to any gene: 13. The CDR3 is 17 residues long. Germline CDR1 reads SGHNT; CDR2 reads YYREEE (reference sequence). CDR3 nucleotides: TGTGCCAGCAGCTGGAAGAAGGGACCGCGGGAGGGAGAGACCCAGTACTTC. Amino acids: CASSWKKGPREGETQYF.

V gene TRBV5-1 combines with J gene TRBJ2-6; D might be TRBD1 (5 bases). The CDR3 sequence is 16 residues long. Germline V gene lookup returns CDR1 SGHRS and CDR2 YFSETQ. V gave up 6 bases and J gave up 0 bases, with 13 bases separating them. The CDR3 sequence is CASTEQALSGANVLTF. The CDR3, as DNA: TGCGCCAGCACTGAACAGGCCCTCTCTGGGGCCAACGTCCTGACTTTC. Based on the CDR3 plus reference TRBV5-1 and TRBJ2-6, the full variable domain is KAGVTQTPRYLIKTRGQQVTLSCSPISGHRSVSWYQQTPGQGLQFLFEYFSETQRNKGNFPGRFSGRQFSNSRSEMNVSTLELGDSALYLCASTEQALSGANVLTFGAGSRLTVL.

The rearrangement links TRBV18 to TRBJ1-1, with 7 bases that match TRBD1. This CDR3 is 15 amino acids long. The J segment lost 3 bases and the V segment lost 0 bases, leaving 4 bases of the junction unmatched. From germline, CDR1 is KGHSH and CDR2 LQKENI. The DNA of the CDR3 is TGTGCCAGCTCACCACCGTCCAGGGGGGACACTGAAGCTTTCTTT. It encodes CASSPPSRGDTEAFF.

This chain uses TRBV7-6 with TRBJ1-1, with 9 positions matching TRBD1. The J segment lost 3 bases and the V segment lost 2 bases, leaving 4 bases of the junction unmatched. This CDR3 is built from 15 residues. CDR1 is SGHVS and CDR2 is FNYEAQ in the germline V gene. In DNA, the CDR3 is TGTGCCAGCAGCTTATTGACAGGGGGATACACTGAAGCTTTCTTT. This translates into CASSLLTGGYTEAFF.

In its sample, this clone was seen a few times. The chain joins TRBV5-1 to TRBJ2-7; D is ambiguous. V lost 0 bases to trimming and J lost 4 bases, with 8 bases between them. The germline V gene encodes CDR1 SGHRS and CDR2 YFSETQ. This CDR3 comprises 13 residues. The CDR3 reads CASSLAPEYEQYF. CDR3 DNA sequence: TGCGCCAGCAGCTTGGCCCCGGAGTACGAGCAGTACTTC.

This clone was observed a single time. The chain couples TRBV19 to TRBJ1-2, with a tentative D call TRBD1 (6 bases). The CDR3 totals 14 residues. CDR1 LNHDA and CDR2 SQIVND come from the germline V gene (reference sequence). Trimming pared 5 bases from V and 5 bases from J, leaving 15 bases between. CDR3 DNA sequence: TGTGCCAGTAGTGGCTGGACAGCTACTTATGGCTACACCTTC. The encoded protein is CASSGWTATYGYTF.

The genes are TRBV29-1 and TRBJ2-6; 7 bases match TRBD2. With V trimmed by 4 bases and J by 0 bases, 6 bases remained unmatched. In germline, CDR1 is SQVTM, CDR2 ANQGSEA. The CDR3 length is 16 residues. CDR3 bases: TGCAGCGTTGCGGGGGGAATAACCTCTGGGGCCAACGTCCTGACTTTC. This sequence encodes CSVAGGITSGANVLTF. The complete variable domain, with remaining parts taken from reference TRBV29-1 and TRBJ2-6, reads SAVISQKPSRDICQRGTSLTIQCQVDSQVTMMFWYRQQPGQSLTLIATANQGSEATYESGFVIDKFPISRPNLTFSTLTVSNMSPEDSSIYLCSVAGGITSGANVLTFGAGSRLTVL.

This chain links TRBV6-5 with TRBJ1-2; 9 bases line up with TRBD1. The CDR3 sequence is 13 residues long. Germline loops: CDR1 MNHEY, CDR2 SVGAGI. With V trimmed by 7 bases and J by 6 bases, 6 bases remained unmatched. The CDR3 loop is CASTGTGWDGYTF. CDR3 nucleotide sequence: TGTGCCAGCACGGGGACAGGGTGGGATGGCTACACCTTC.

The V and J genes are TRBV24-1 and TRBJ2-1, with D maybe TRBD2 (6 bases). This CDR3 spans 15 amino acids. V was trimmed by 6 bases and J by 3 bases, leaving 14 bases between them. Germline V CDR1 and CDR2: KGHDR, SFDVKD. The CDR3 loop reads CATSWSGEVYNEQFF. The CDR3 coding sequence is TGTGCCACCAGTTGGTCGGGAGAAGTCTACAATGAGCAGTTCTTC.